This T cell receptor (beta chain) was identified during a study of technical replicates of blood from a handful of donors. Germline V CDR1 and CDR2: SGHAT, FQNNGV. The CDR3 has 16 residues. V lost 4 bases and J 3 bases, leaving 13 bases between the germline ends. Measured with immunoSEQ multiplex PCR; TCRdb has only the in-frame clones, and not every one. This repertoire shows about 80,000 clones, 91% found once; its top ten account for 0.39%. What was sequenced was T cells isolated from PBMCs. The clonotype comes from a human donor in good health. This chain joins TRBV11-2 and TRBJ2-6; D might be TRBD2 (6 bases). In nucleotides, the CDR3 is TGTGCCAGCAGCTCCCATAGCGGCAGTGGGGCCAACGTCCTGACTTTC. Translated: CASSSHSGSGANVLTF. The complete variable domain, with remaining parts taken from reference TRBV11-2 and TRBJ2-6, reads EAGVAQSPRYKIIEKRQSVAFWCNPISGHATLYWYQQILGQGPKLLIQFQNNGVVDDSQLPKDRFSAERLKGVDSTLKIQPAKLEDSAVYLCASSSHSGSGANVLTFGAGSRLTVL.